This T cell receptor (beta chain) was sequenced in a study of blood T cell repertoires in COVID-19. Turning to the study itself: Acute and convalescent COVID-19 specimens originated in the United States, Italy and Spain. The cDNA or gDNA used as material had been derived from T cells, B-cell-depleted T cells, or PBMCs.

Original processing methods: Estimation of nucleated cell counts was performed using reference gene primer amplification. Clones were read by immunoSEQ multiplex PCR, and TCRdb kept only the in-frame ones, dropping some. D and trimming come from the DNA, and the V and J calls and clone size come from that table. The sample lists a few hundred thousand clones, approximately 83% occurring once. Trimming stripped 2 bases from V and 0 bases from J, with 4 bases between. Germline V gives CDR1 MNHNY, CDR2 SVGAGI (reference sequence). The CDR3 is 14 residues long. This receptor was taken from a young woman with COVID-19, enrolled during active disease. The chain employs TRBV6-6 and TRBJ1-4; D remains unclear. The sample was peripheral blood. In nucleotides, the CDR3 is TGTGCCAGCAGTTACGTCGCAACTAATGAAAAACTGTTTTTT. It translates to CASSYVATNEKLFF.